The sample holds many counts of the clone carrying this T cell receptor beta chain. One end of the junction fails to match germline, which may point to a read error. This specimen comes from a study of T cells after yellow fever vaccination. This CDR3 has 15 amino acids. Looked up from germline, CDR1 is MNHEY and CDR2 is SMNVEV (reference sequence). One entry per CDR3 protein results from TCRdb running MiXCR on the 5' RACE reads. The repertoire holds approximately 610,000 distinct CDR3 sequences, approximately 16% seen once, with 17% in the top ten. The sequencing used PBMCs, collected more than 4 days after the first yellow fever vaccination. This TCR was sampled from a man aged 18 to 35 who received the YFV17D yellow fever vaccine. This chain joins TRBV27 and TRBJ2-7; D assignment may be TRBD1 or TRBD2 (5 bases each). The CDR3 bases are TGTGCCAGCAGTTTATTCCGGGACCCCTCCAACGAGCAGTACTTC. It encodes CASSLFRDPSNEQYF.